This T cell receptor (beta chain) comes out of a study of cytomegalovirus exposure and HLA in healthy donors. Findings and limits, study-wide: There were a few CMV-associated chains whose specificity for CMV antigens was confirmed in vitro. Immune exposure data for these donors was limited to CMV serostatus. Cytomegalovirus-associated TCR beta chains were listed, numbering some 170. Published work reported that the classifier diagnosed cytomegalovirus status with high specificity and sensitivity.

Comment on this clone: Its antigen remains unidentified.

Primers for the PCR totalled 60 Vbeta and 13 Jbeta. The table came from immunoSEQ multiplex PCR; TCRdb's copy has only in-frame clones and leaves some out. The top ten hold more than 1.3% of the sample, which has about 200,000 clones, about 83% seen once. CDR3 size: 13 residues. CDR1 is MNHEY, CDR2 SVGAGI, per germline. J gave up 8 bases and V 2 bases, and 1 base lay outside the gene matches. The specimen was PBMCs. This chain connects TRBV6-5 to TRBJ1-2; TRBD1 agrees at 11 bases. The clonotype originates from a girl under 18 in good health and CMV-seronegative. This chain's CDR3 is CASSYGTGGGYTF. For the CDR3, the DNA is TGTGCCAGCAGTTACGGGACAGGGGGAGGCTACACCTTC.